This TCR beta chain was identified during a study of cytomegalovirus exposure and HLA in healthy donors. Study-level results: The classifier was said to identify cytomegalovirus status with high specificity and sensitivity. In the 120 or so validation repertoires, approximately 94% of cluster scores exceeded 0, per a later analysis. Testing in vitro showed three CMV-associated chains specific for CMV antigens.

Concerning this clone itself: Its specificity is not known.

Germline-derived CDR1 and CDR2 are SNHLY and FYNNEI. V lost 4 bases and J lost 5; bases outside the gene matches: 7. The CDR3 sequence is 15 residues long. The donors were part of the validation cohort, which consisted of over a hundred subjects and was separate from the first cohort of about 650 subjects. The data were produced by immunoSEQ multiplex PCR, yet TCRdb's version contains in-frame clones alone and is incomplete. The sample lists 70,000 or so clones; approximately 94% were seen once. Material for sequencing was PBMCs. This TCR came from a woman aged 18-29 years in good health and CMV-seronegative. V and J are TRBV2 and TRBJ2-5; TRBD2 matches 10 bases. The CDR3 DNA follows: TGTGCCAGCAGTGTATTAGCGGGGGGAGGCGAGACCCAGTACTTC. As protein: CASSVLAGGGETQYF.